The present entry profiles one TCR beta chain with its context. V gave up 5 bases and J gave up 4 bases; unmatched junction bases: 8. The CDR3 totals 15 residues. Germline lookup yields CDR1 SEHNR and CDR2 FQNEAQ (reference sequence). Clones were read by immunoSEQ multiplex PCR, and TCRdb kept only the in-frame ones, dropping some. The sample lists fewer than 120,000 clones, 60% to 80% occurring once. The data originate from a study of blood T cell repertoires in COVID-19. V gene TRBV7-9 combines with J gene TRBJ1-3; 7 nucleotides line up with TRBD1. Sequencing used peripheral blood. This TCR was recovered from a woman of 80 years or more with active or convalescent COVID-19. Here the CDR3 reads CASSRNQGVGNTIYF. CDR3 coding DNA: TGTGCCAGCAGCCGGAACCAGGGGGTAGGAAACACCATATATTTT.